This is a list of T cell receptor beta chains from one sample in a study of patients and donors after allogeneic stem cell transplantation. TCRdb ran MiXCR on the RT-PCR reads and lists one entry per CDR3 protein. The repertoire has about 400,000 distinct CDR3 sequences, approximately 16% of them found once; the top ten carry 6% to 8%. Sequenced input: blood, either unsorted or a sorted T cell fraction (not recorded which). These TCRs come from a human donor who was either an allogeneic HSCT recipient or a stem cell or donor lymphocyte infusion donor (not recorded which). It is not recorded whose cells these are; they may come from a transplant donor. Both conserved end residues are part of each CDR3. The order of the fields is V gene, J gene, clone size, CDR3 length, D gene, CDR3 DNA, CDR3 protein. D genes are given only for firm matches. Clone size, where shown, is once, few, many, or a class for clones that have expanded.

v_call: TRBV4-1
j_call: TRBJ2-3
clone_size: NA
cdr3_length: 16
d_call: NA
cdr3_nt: TGCGCCAGCAGCCAAGGAACTTTGGGGAGCACAGATACGCAGTATTTT
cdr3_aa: CASSQGTLGSTDTQYF

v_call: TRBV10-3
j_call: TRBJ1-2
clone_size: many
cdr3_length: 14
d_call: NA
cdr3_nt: TGTGCCATCAGTGAGCTCTCAGGAAACTATGGCTACACCTTC
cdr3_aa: CAISELSGNYGYTF

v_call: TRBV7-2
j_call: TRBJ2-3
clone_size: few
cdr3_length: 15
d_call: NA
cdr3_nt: TGTGCCAGCAGCGGAGGGGGGGGGGCCCCAGATACGCAGTATTTT
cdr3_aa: CASSGGGGAPDTQYF

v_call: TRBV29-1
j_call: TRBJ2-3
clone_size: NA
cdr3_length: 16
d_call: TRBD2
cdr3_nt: TGCAGCGTTGAAAGCGGCGGGGGTAAAAGCACAGATACGCAGTATTTT
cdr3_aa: CSVESGGGKSTDTQYF

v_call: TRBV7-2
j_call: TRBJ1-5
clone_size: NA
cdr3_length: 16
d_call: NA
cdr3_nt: TGTGCCAGCAGCTTAGCAGTCGGCAAGAGCAATCAGCCCCAGCATTTT
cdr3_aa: CASSLAVGKSNQPQHF

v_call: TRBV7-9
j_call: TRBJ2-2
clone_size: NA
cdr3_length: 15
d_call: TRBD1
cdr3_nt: TGTGCCAGCAGCGCGGGACAGGGGTTCCCCGGGGAGCTGTTTTTT
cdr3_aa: CASSAGQGFPGELFF

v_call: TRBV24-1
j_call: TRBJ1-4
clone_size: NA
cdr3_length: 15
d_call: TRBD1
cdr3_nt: TGTGCCACCAGTGATCCGACAGGGGTGGTGGAAAAACTGTTTTTT
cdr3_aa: CATSDPTGVVEKLFF

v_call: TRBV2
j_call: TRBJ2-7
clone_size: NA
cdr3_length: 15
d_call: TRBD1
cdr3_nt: TGTGCCAGCAGGGGACAGGGGAGGGCGGCCGACGAGCAGTACTTC
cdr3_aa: CASRGQGRAADEQYF

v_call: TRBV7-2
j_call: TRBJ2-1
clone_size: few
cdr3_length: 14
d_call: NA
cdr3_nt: TGTGCCAGCAGCTTAGCGGGGGAATACAATGAGCAGTTCTTC
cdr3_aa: CASSLAGEYNEQFF

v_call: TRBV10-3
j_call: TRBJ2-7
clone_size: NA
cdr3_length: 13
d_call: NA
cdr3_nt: TGTGCCATCAGTGTGCCGGGGGAGTACGAGCAGTACTTC
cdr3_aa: CAISVPGEYEQYF

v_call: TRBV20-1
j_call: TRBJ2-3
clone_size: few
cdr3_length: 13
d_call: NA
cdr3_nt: TGCAGTGCCCCGGACTTGTCCACAGATACGCAGTATTTT
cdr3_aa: CSAPDLSTDTQYF

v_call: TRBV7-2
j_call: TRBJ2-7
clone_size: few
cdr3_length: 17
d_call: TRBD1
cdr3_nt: TGTGCCAGCAGCTTACCTCCGGGACAGGGGTACCCCTACGAGCAGTACTTC
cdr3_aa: CASSLPPGQGYPYEQYF

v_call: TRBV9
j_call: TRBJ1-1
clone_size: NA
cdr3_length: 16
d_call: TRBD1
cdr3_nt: TGTGCCAGCAGCGCACAGCGCCGGGACAGGAACACTGAAGCTTTCTTT
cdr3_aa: CASSAQRRDRNTEAFF

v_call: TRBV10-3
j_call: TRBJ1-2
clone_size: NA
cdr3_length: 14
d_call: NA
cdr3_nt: TGTGCCATCAAAAGGGACCAACTTAACTATGGCTACACCTTC
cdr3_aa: CAIKRDQLNYGYTF

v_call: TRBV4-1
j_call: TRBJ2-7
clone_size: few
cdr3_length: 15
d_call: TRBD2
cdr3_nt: TGCGCCAGCAGCCAAGATGGGGAGGGGTTCGACGAGCAGTACTTC
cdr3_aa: CASSQDGEGFDEQYF

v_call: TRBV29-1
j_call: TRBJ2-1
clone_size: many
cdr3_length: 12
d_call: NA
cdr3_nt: TGCAGCGGAGAACAGGGAGGCAATGAGCAGTTCTTC
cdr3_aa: CSGEQGGNEQFF

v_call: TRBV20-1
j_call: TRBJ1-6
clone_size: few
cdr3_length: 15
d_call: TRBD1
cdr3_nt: TGCAGTGCTAGAGGGAGACAGGGTAGTAATTCACCCCTCCACTTT
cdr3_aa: CSARGRQGSNSPLHF

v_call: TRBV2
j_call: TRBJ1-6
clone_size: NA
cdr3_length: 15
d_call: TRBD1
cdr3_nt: TGTGCCAGCAGTGATGGAGGGGGCGGGTATTCACCCCTCCACTTT
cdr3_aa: CASSDGGGGYSPLHF

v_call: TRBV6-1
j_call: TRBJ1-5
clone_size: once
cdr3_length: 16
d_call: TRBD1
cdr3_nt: TGTGCCAGCAGTCCGGGACAGGGCATCGCCAATCAGCCCCAGCATTTT
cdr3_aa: CASSPGQGIANQPQHF

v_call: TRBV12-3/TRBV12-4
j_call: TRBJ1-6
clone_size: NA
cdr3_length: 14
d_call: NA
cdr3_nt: TGTGCCAGCAGTTTCGGCAGGGGTGGTTCACCCCTCCACTTT
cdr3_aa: CASSFGRGGSPLHF

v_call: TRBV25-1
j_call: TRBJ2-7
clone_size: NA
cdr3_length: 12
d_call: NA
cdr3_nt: TGTGCCAGCACTGAGGACTCCTCGGAGCAGTACTTC
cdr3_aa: CASTEDSSEQYF

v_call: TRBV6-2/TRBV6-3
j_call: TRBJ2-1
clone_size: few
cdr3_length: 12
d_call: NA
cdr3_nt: TGTGCCAGCAGTTACGATGGGAATGAGCAGTTCTTC
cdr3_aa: CASSYDGNEQFF

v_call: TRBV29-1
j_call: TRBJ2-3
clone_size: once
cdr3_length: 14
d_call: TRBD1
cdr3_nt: TGCAGCGCTGGGGACAGGGGCGTAGCAGATACGCAGTATTTT
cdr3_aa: CSAGDRGVADTQYF

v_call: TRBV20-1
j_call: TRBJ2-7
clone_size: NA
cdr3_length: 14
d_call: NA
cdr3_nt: TGCAGTGCTAAACGGGGCGGGGCCCTCGACGAGCAGTACTTC
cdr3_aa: CSAKRGGALDEQYF

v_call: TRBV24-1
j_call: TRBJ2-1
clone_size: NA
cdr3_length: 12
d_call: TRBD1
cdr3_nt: TGTGCCACCCAGGGGGCCCTAAATGAGCAGTTCTTC
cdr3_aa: CATQGALNEQFF

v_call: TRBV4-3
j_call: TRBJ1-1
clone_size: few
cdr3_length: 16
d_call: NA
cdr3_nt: TGCGCCAGCAGCCAAGAGGGGGGCGGAATGAACACTGAAGCTTTCTTT
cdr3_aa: CASSQEGGGMNTEAFF

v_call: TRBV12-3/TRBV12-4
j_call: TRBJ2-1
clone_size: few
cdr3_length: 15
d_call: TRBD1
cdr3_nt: TGTGCCAGCAGCCCGGACAGGGTTGTCAGCAATGAGCAGTTCTTC
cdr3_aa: CASSPDRVVSNEQFF

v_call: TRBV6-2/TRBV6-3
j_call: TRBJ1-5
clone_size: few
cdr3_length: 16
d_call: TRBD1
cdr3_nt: TGTGCCAGCAGTAAGGACAGGGGGGGTCGGAGGCAGCCCCAGCATTTT
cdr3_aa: CASSKDRGGRRQPQHF

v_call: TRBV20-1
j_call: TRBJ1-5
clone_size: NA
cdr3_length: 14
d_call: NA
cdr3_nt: TGCAGTGCTAGCCCAAAATATAGCAATCAGCCCCAGCATTTT
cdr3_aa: CSASPKYSNQPQHF

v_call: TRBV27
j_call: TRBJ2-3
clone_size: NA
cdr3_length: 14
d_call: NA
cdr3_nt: TGTGCCAGCAGTATGGGTCGTCCCACAGATACGCAGTATTTT
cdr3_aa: CASSMGRPTDTQYF

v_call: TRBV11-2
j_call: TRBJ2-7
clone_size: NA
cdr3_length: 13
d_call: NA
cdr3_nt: TGTGCCAGCAGACGAGGGTTTCCCAACGAGCAGTACTTC
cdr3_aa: CASRRGFPNEQYF

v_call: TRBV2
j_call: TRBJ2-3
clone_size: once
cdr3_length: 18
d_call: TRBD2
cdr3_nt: TGTGCCAGCAGGGATCCCGGGACTAGCGGGAGGGTTGAAGATACGCAGTATTTT
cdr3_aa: CASRDPGTSGRVEDTQYF

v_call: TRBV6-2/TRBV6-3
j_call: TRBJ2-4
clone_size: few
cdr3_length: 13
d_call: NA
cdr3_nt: TGTGCCAGCAGTTTGGATAACAAAAACATTCAGTACTTC
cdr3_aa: CASSLDNKNIQYF

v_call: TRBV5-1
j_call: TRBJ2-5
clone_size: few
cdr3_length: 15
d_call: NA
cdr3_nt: TGCGCCAGCAGCCCCCGATACTCCACCGTTGAGACCCAGTACTTC
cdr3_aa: CASSPRYSTVETQYF

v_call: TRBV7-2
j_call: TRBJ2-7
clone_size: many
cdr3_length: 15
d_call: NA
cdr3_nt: TGTGCCAGCAGCTTGAAAGGGGCATCCGACTACGAGCAGTACTTC
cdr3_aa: CASSLKGASDYEQYF

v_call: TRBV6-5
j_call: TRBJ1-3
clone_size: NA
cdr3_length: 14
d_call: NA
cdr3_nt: TGTGCCAGCAGTTATAGGGACCCCGGAAACACCATATATTTT
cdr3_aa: CASSYRDPGNTIYF

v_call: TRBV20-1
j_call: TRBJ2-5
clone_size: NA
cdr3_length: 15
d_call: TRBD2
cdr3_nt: TGCAGTGCAACACCAGGGACTAGCGGACAAGAGACCCAGTACTTC
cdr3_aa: CSATPGTSGQETQYF

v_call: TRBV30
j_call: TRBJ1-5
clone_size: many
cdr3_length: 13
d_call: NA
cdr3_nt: TGTGCCTGGAGCCGTGAGGGCAATCAGCCCCAGCATTTT
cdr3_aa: CAWSREGNQPQHF

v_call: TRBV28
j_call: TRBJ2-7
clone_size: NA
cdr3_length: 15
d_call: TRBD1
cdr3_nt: TGTGCCAGCAGCCATGACAGGGGGCTATTCTACGAGCAGTACTTC
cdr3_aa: CASSHDRGLFYEQYF

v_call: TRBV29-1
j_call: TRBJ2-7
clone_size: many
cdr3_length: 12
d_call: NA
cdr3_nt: TGCAGCGTTGAACTGAATACCTACGAGCAGTACTTC
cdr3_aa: CSVELNTYEQYF

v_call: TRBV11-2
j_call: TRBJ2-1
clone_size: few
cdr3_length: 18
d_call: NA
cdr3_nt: TGTGCCAGCAGCCCGATTAGGGGGGCGGTGAGATATGGCAATGAGCAGTTCTTC
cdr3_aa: CASSPIRGAVRYGNEQFF

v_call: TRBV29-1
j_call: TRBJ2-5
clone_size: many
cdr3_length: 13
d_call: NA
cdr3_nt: TGCAGCGTTGAAAGGGGAAATAGGGAGACCCAGTACTTC
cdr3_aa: CSVERGNRETQYF

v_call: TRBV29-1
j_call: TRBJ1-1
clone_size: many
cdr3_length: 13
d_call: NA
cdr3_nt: TGCAGCGTTAGCCGGATTCTAAACACTGAAGCTTTCTTT
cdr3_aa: CSVSRILNTEAFF

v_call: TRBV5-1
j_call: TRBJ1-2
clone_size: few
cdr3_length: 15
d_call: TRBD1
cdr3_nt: TGCGCCAGCAGCTTGACAGGGGACGGAATCTATGGCTACACCTTC
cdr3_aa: CASSLTGDGIYGYTF

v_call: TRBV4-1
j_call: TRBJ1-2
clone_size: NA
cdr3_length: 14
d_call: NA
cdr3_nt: TGCGCCAGCAGCCACCCTATGGGGGCAGACGGCTACACCTTC
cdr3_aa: CASSHPMGADGYTF

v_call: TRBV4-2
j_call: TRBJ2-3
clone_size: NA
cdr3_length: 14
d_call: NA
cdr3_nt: TGTGCCAGCAGCCTTGCCGAATTGAGTGATACGCAGTATTTT
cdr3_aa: CASSLAELSDTQYF

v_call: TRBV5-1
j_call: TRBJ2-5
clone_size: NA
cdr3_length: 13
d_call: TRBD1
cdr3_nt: TGCGCCAGCAGTTGGGACAGGGCAGAGACCCAGTACTTC
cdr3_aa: CASSWDRAETQYF

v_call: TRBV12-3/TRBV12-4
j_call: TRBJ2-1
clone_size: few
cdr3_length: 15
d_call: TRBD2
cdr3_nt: TGTGCCAGCAGTTTTTTAGGCGGGGGGGCAGATGAGCAGTTCTTC
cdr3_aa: CASSFLGGGADEQFF

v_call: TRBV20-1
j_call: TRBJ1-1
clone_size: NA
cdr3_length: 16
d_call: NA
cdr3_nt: TGCAGTGCTAGAGAACCACAACGGCCCATGAACACTGAAGCTTTCTTT
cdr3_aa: CSAREPQRPMNTEAFF

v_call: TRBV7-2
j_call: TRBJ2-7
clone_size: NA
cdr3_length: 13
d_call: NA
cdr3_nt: TGTGCCAGCAGCCTCCCGGCCCTCTACGAGCAGTACTTC
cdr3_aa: CASSLPALYEQYF

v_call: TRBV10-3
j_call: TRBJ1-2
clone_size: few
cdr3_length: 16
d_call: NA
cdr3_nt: TGTGCCATCAGTGAACCTGCGACAGACTCTAACTATGGCTACACCTTC
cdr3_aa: CAISEPATDSNYGYTF

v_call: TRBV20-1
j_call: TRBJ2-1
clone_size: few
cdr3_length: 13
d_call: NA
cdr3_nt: TGCAGTGCTAGCGGGGGAAACTACAATGAGCAGTTCTTC
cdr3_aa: CSASGGNYNEQFF

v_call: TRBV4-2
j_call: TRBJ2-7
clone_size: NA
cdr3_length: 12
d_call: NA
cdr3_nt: TGTGCCAGCAGCCAAGTAAGGTACGAGCAGTACTTC
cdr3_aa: CASSQVRYEQYF